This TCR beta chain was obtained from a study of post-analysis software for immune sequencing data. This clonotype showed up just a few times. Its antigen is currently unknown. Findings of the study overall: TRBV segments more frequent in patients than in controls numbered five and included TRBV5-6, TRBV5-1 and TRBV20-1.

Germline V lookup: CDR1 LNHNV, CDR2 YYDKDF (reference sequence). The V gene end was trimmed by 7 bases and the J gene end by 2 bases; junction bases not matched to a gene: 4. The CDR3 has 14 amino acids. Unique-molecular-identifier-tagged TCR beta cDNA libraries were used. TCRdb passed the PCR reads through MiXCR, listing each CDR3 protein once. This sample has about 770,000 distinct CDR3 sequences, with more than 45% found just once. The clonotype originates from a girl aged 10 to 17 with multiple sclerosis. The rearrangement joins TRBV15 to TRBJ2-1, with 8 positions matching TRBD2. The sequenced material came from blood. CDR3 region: CATKSGSAYNEQFF. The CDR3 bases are TGTGCCACCAAAAGCGGGAGCGCCTACAATGAGCAGTTCTTC.